A selection of T cell receptor beta chains follows, all from one sample in a study of blood T cell repertoires in COVID-19. Assay: immunoSEQ multiplex PCR; the TCRdb copy retains only in-frame clones and omits some. The table shows 200,000 or so clones, with roughly four fifths occurring only once. The material sequenced was PBMCs or T cells enriched from blood (not recorded which). Receptor source: a man aged 60 to 75 who had recovered from COVID-19. The CDR3 runs from the conserved cysteine through the conserved F or W. Each record gives: clone size, J gene, V gene, D gene, CDR3 DNA, CDR3 protein. A D gene is named only where the DNA matches it firmly. Clone size, where shown, is once, few, many, or a class for clones that have expanded.

size: .
J: TRBJ1-6
V: TRBV18
D: .
DNA: TGTGCCAGCTCACTCCAGGGAAGGTCACCCCTCCACTTT
CDR3: CASSLQGRSPLHF

size: .
J: TRBJ1-3
V: TRBV6-2/TRBV6-3
D: TRBD1
DNA: TGTGCCAGCAGTTTCCTACAGGGGGTTAGAGGGTCTGGAAACACCATATATTTT
CDR3: CASSFLQGVRGSGNTIYF

size: .
J: TRBJ1-2
V: TRBV19
D: TRBD1
DNA: TGTGCCAGTAGTCTCAGAACCGGGACAGAATATGGCTACACCTTC
CDR3: CASSLRTGTEYGYTF

size: .
J: TRBJ2-5
V: TRBV19
D: .
DNA: TGTGCCAGTAGTATATCGAACAGGGCTGGAGAGACCCAGTACTTC
CDR3: CASSISNRAGETQYF

size: .
J: TRBJ1-5
V: TRBV19
D: .
DNA: TGTGCCAGTAGTATTCCCCCTTCCCGGCCCCAGCATTTT
CDR3: CASSIPPSRPQHF

size: .
J: TRBJ1-2
V: TRBV25-1
D: TRBD1
DNA: TGTGCCAGCAGATCGACAGGGGATAGTGGCTACACCTTC
CDR3: CASRSTGDSGYTF

size: few
J: TRBJ2-2
V: TRBV27
D: TRBD1
DNA: TGTGCCAGCAGTCCAAGCAGGGGGTTAAGTTACTCCGGGGAGCTGTTTTTT
CDR3: CASSPSRGLSYSGELFF

size: .
J: TRBJ2-7
V: TRBV10-2
D: .
DNA: TGCGCCAGCAGTGGACAGATCTACGAGCAGTACTTC
CDR3: CASSGQIYEQYF

size: .
J: TRBJ1-2
V: TRBV18
D: TRBD1
DNA: TGTGCCAGCTCACCGCTTTCGACAGGGGAGGCCTCTGGCTACACCTTC
CDR3: CASSPLSTGEASGYTF

size: .
J: TRBJ1-4
V: TRBV7-2
D: .
DNA: TGTGCCAGCAGCCCCCCCCCGGGTAATGAAAAACTGTTTTTT
CDR3: CASSPPPGNEKLFF

size: .
J: TRBJ1-2
V: TRBV2
D: .
DNA: TGTGCCAGCAATAGAGGAGAGGGATATGATGGCTACACCTTC
CDR3: CASNRGEGYDGYTF

size: .
J: TRBJ1-2
V: TRBV6-2/TRBV6-3
D: TRBD1
DNA: TGTGCCAGCAGTTCGCCGGGACAGGGGACCTATGGCTACACCTTC
CDR3: CASSSPGQGTYGYTF

size: .
J: TRBJ1-5
V: TRBV2
D: TRBD1
DNA: TGTGCCAGCAGTGTACAGGGGGCAAATCAGCCCCAGCATTTT
CDR3: CASSVQGANQPQHF

size: .
J: TRBJ2-7
V: TRBV2
D: .
DNA: TGTGCCAGCAGTGTAGGACAGCTCTCCTACGAGCAGTACTTC
CDR3: CASSVGQLSYEQYF

size: .
J: TRBJ1-6
V: TRBV18
D: TRBD1
DNA: TGTGCCAGCTCACCAAGAGACAGGGCAAATTCACCCCTCCACTTT
CDR3: CASSPRDRANSPLHF

size: .
J: TRBJ2-3
V: TRBV2
D: .
DNA: TGTGCCAGCAGTGAAGCGTCAGGCACAGATACGCAGTATTTT
CDR3: CASSEASGTDTQYF

size: .
J: TRBJ2-3
V: TRBV20-1
D: .
DNA: TGCAGTGCTAGCGGCACAGATACGCAGTATTTT
CDR3: CSASGTDTQYF

size: .
J: TRBJ2-2
V: TRBV7-2
D: .
DNA: TGTGCCAGCAGCTTAGCCAACAGGCCCTCCGCCGGGGAGCTGTTTTTT
CDR3: CASSLANRPSAGELFF

size: .
J: TRBJ2-3
V: TRBV24-1
D: .
DNA: TGTGCCACCAGTGATTCCAGACAGTTTCGTAACACAGATACGCAGTATTTT
CDR3: CATSDSRQFRNTDTQYF

size: .
J: TRBJ1-1
V: TRBV12-3/TRBV12-4
D: .
DNA: TGTGCCAGCAGTTTATCGGGGAACACTGAAGCTTTCTTT
CDR3: CASSLSGNTEAFF

size: .
J: TRBJ2-7
V: TRBV6-5
D: .
DNA: TGTGCCAGCAGTTACTCGCTGGAGGGAATCTACGAGCAGTACTTC
CDR3: CASSYSLEGIYEQYF

size: .
J: TRBJ2-1
V: TRBV7-8
D: TRBD2
DNA: TGTGCCAGCAGGGGGACTAGCGGGGGGGCTGGTGAGCAGTTCTTC
CDR3: CASRGTSGGAGEQFF

size: .
J: TRBJ1-5
V: TRBV3-1/TRBV3-2
D: TRBD1
DNA: TGTGCCAGCAGCCCCGGGACAGGGGGAAATCAGCCCCAGCATTTT
CDR3: CASSPGTGGNQPQHF

size: .
J: TRBJ2-7
V: TRBV27
D: .
DNA: TGTGCCAGCAGTTGGTGGGCAGGGCCCTCCCACGAGCAGTACTTC
CDR3: CASSWWAGPSHEQYF

size: .
J: TRBJ1-4
V: TRBV4-2
D: .
DNA: TGTGCCAGCAGCCAAGATATAGGGCCTCCGGGATACAAAGAAAAACTGTTTTTT
CDR3: CASSQDIGPPGYKEKLFF

size: .
J: TRBJ2-7
V: TRBV19
D: .
DNA: TGTGCCAGTAGTCTCAGCAGGCCCTCCTACGAGCAGTACTTC
CDR3: CASSLSRPSYEQYF

size: .
J: TRBJ1-5
V: TRBV7-2
D: TRBD1
DNA: TGTGCCAGCAGCTCACAGGGGAGTGTTCAGCCCCAGCATTTT
CDR3: CASSSQGSVQPQHF

size: .
J: TRBJ2-2
V: TRBV7-9
D: TRBD2
DNA: TGTGCCAGCAGCGCCGGGACTAAGAACACCGGGGAGCTGTTTTTT
CDR3: CASSAGTKNTGELFF

size: .
J: TRBJ2-5
V: TRBV4-2
D: .
DNA: TGTGCCAGCAGCGGCCAGGGGCCTCGGGAGACCCAGTACTTC
CDR3: CASSGQGPRETQYF

size: .
J: TRBJ2-1
V: TRBV7-9
D: .
DNA: TGTGCCAGCAGCTTCGACAATGAGCAGTTCTTC
CDR3: CASSFDNEQFF

size: few
J: TRBJ1-5
V: TRBV10-3
D: TRBD1
DNA: TGTGCCACGACAGGGGCCATAGGACAGCCCCAGCATTTT
CDR3: CATTGAIGQPQHF

size: .
J: TRBJ2-5
V: TRBV30
D: .
DNA: TGTGCCTGGAGCGGGCAGGGGAAGTACCAAGAGACCCAGTACTTC
CDR3: CAWSGQGKYQETQYF

size: .
J: TRBJ2-3
V: TRBV3-1/TRBV3-2
D: TRBD1
DNA: TGTGCCAGCAGCCAAGATGGGACAGGGGGCAAAGATACGCAGTATTTT
CDR3: CASSQDGTGGKDTQYF

size: .
J: TRBJ2-5
V: TRBV5-4
D: TRBD2
DNA: TGTGCCAGCAGCACCGGACTAGCGGGGGGGATGGAGACCCAGTACTTC
CDR3: CASSTGLAGGMETQYF

size: .
J: TRBJ2-3
V: TRBV7-2
D: .
DNA: TGTGCCAGCAGCTCGGCGGGACCTACAGATACGCAGTATTTT
CDR3: CASSSAGPTDTQYF

size: .
J: TRBJ1-2
V: TRBV4-2
D: TRBD1
DNA: TGTGCCAGCAGCCGAAATGGACAGGGGAACTATGGCTACACCTTC
CDR3: CASSRNGQGNYGYTF

size: .
J: TRBJ1-4
V: TRBV27
D: .
DNA: TGTGCCAGCAGCCCTGCTCCGGGACTCCCACCCGAAAAACTGTTTTTT
CDR3: CASSPAPGLPPEKLFF

size: .
J: TRBJ2-7
V: TRBV10-3
D: TRBD2
DNA: TGTGCCATCAGAGTTACTAGCGGGGGAATCTACGAGCAGTACTTC
CDR3: CAIRVTSGGIYEQYF

size: few
J: TRBJ2-2
V: TRBV5-1
D: TRBD2
DNA: TGCGCCAGCAGCTTACTAGCGGGGGGTCACACCGGGGAGCTGTTTTTT
CDR3: CASSLLAGGHTGELFF

size: .
J: TRBJ1-5
V: TRBV7-2
D: .
DNA: TGTGCCAGCAGCTTACAGGGGAATCAGCCCCAGCATTTT
CDR3: CASSLQGNQPQHF

size: .
J: TRBJ1-5
V: TRBV6-6
D: .
DNA: TGTGCCAGCAGCCTCCCTGGGGGGTATAGCAATCAGCCCCAGCATTTT
CDR3: CASSLPGGYSNQPQHF

size: .
J: TRBJ1-5
V: TRBV6-1
D: .
DNA: TGTGCCAGCAGTGAGATCACAGGGAATCAGCCCCAGCATTTT
CDR3: CASSEITGNQPQHF

size: .
J: TRBJ2-2
V: TRBV19
D: .
DNA: TGTGCCAGCGAGCCCGGGTCTCTCACCGGGGAGCTGTTTTTT
CDR3: CASEPGSLTGELFF

size: .
J: TRBJ1-1
V: TRBV5-1
D: .
DNA: TGCGCCAGCAGCTTGGGAGCGATGAACACTGAAGCTTTCTTT
CDR3: CASSLGAMNTEAFF

size: .
J: TRBJ1-5
V: TRBV15
D: TRBD1
DNA: TGTGCCACCAGAGAGTTCCCGGGACAGCGTAGCAATCAGCCCCAGCATTTT
CDR3: CATREFPGQRSNQPQHF